This paragraph covers one T cell receptor beta chain sequence. Assay: immunoSEQ multiplex PCR; the TCRdb copy retains only in-frame clones and omits some. The table includes some 100,000 clones, about 94% detected once. This entry belongs to a study of T cell changes during pregnancy in multiple sclerosis. The clonotype was recovered from a female donor with multiple sclerosis, enrolled in a pregnancy study. This specimen consisted of peripheral blood, obtained before pregnancy.

The CDR3 DNA reads TGCAGCTTCAGCCCACGACTAGCGGGGTACAATGAGCAGTTCTTC. As protein: CSFSPRLAGYNEQFF. The V gene is TRBV29-1, the J gene TRBJ2-1, with TRBD2 matching over 11 bases. The V and J ends lost 8 bases and 4 bases, in that order; junction bases with no gene match: 10. The CDR3 runs to 15 residues. Germline CDR1 and CDR2: SQVTM and ANQGSEA.